This T cell receptor (beta chain) was identified during a study of blood T cell repertoires in COVID-19. Study overall: Acute-phase and convalescent COVID-19 samples originated in the United States, Italy and Spain. PBMCs, B-cell-depleted T cells, or T cells provided the cDNA or gDNA that made up the material.

This clone appeared a single time. Authors' data handling: It was from reference gene primer amplification that nucleated cell counts were estimated. Assay: immunoSEQ multiplex PCR; the TCRdb copy retains only in-frame clones and omits some. From that table come the V and J calls and clone size; the DNA was used to work out D and trimming. The data contain roughly 150,000 clones, 65% to 90% of them seen just once; the ten biggest clones take up just under 3%. CDR1 is WNHNN, CDR2 SYGVQD, per germline (reference sequence). The V gene end was trimmed by 6 bases and the J gene end by 1 base; junction bases not matched to a gene: 6. CDR3 size: 16 residues.

The rearrangement joins TRBV10-1 to TRBJ2-5; 12 nucleotides agree with TRBD2. The clonotype comes from a man aged 50-59 years with acute or convalescent COVID-19. The sequenced sample was peripheral blood. The CDR3 reads CASSVGTSGSQETQYF. Written as DNA, the CDR3 is TGCGCCAGCAGCGTTGGGACTAGCGGGTCCCAAGAGACCCAGTACTTC.